A selection of T cell receptor beta chains follows, all from one sample in a study of T cells in localized non-small cell lung cancer. Profiling relied on immunoSEQ multiplex PCR, and the TCRdb table lists in-frame clones only, not all of them. The data hold nearly 25,000 clones, with around 90% observed a single time. This sample comprised peripheral blood, obtained before any cancer treatment. The receptors shown here come from a woman aged 35-75 years with stage I lung adenocarcinoma. The CDR3 runs from the conserved cysteine through the conserved F or W. A D gene is named only where the DNA matches it firmly.

j_call v_call d_call cdr3_aa
TRBJ1-4 TRBV15 - CATSRDNPASHEKLFF
TRBJ1-1 TRBV4-1 - CASSQEGAGTNTEAFF
TRBJ1-1 TRBV28 - CASSFLGGRDTEAFF
TRBJ1-2 TRBV28 TRBD1 CASSLGQRGYTF
TRBJ1-2 TRBV7-2 - CASTPSRSNPDYGYTF
TRBJ2-1 TRBV6-1 TRBD2 CASNSGTSHNEQFF
TRBJ2-7 TRBV5-6 TRBD2 CASSGTTNYEQYF
TRBJ2-3 TRBV5-1 - CASSLMTHTDTQYF
TRBJ2-3 TRBV9 - CASSGPGGTDTQYF
TRBJ1-1 TRBV18 - CASSPPSMNTEAFF